This T cell receptor (beta chain) was observed in a study of T cells in Graves' hyperthyroidism and ophthalmopathy. Study information: Peripheral blood samples were taken at initial diagnosis, prior to any treatment.

Diagnosis of hyperthyroidism was new in patients aged 18 to 65, and its duration was under 2 months. Ahead of any ophthalmopathy symptoms, the blood sample was obtained at the first diagnosis of hyperthyroidism. Extraction of PBMCs used under 13 ml of fresh peripheral blood. The CDR3 sequence is 15 residues long. CDR1 and CDR2 from the germline V gene are SGHNT and YYREEE (reference sequence). Trimming shortened V by 0 bases and J by 4 bases, and 10 bases separated the two germline ends. Amplification yielded TCR beta CDR3 regions, with RNA transcripts as the source. Carried out on the TCR CDR3, a first-round RT-PCR used the HTBI primer set. MiXCR, applied by TCRdb to the multiplex PCR reads, yields one record per CDR3 protein. The profile shows around 700,000 distinct CDR3 sequences, approximately 18% of them singletons.

The chain recombines TRBV5-4 with TRBJ2-2; unclear D gene. This TCR derives from a woman aged 45-65 years with Graves' hyperthyroidism that later progressed to Graves' ophthalmopathy. Source material: blood. The CDR3 region is CASSLDRRRTGELFF. In DNA, the CDR3 is TGTGCCAGCAGCTTGGACAGACGACGCACCGGGGAGCTGTTTTTT.